Listed below are T cell receptor beta chains from one sample, sequenced in a study of cytomegalovirus exposure and HLA in healthy donors. Method: immunoSEQ multiplex PCR; TCRdb's copy keeps in-frame clones and lacks some. The sample holds 170,000 or so clones; less than 90% are singletons and the top ten take approximately 6.5%. The material sequenced was PBMCs. The receptors were sampled from a male donor in good health and CMV-seropositive. Each CDR3 is given with its conserved first and last residue. D genes are given only for firm matches. The size of a clone is reported for some rows only, either as once, few or many, or as a class for expanded clones.

J,D,size,V,DNA,CDR3
TRBJ1-1,.,once,TRBV5-1,TGCGCCAGCAGCTTGGACAGGTTTAAGAACACTGAAGCTTTCTTT,CASSLDRFKNTEAFF
TRBJ1-1,TRBD1,once,TRBV19,TGTGCCAGTAGTATACAGGGGGCTGCGAACACTGAAGCTTTCTTT,CASSIQGAANTEAFF
TRBJ2-1,TRBD2,few,TRBV5-1,TGCGCCAGCAGCAGTACTAGCGGACTAGGGTACAATGAGCAGTTCTTC,CASSSTSGLGYNEQFF
TRBJ2-2,.,.,TRBV7-7,TGTGCTAGCAGCTTAAGAGAGGGGAACACCGGGGAGCTGTTTTTT,CASSLREGNTGELFF
TRBJ2-3,TRBD1,.,TRBV10-3,TGTGCCATCAGTGTTTTGGGACAGGGGGCCAATACGCAGTATTTT,CAISVLGQGANTQYF
TRBJ1-2,TRBD1,.,TRBV9,TGTGCCAGCAGCGTAGATCGGGGACAGGGGGCTGACTATGGCTACACCTTC,CASSVDRGQGADYGYTF
TRBJ2-7,TRBD1,once,TRBV27,TGTGCCAGCATGAGGACAGGCTCCTACGAGCAGTACTTC,CASMRTGSYEQYF
TRBJ2-5,.,.,TRBV5-6,TGTGCCAGCAGCCTCCTAGAGACCCAGTACTTC,CASSLLETQYF
TRBJ2-1,.,few,TRBV27,TGTGCCAGCAAGGACTGGAGGGACCCATTCGATGAGCAGTTCTTC,CASKDWRDPFDEQFF
TRBJ1-2,TRBD1,.,TRBV27,TGTGCCAGCAGTTCGGGACAGGCCCGTGGCTACACCTTC,CASSSGQARGYTF
TRBJ2-1,.,once,TRBV4-1,TGCGCCAGCAGCCAAGATCTGGGGACTCTCACTGGTAATGAGCAGTTCTTC,CASSQDLGTLTGNEQFF
TRBJ2-7,TRBD2,once,TRBV10-3,TGTGCCATCACCGAGACTAGCGGGAGGTACGAGCAGTACTTC,CAITETSGRYEQYF
TRBJ2-5,.,.,TRBV28,TGTGCCAGCAGTTTATACTACGAGGGATCCCAAGAGACCCAGTACTTC,CASSLYYEGSQETQYF
TRBJ2-3,.,.,TRBV27,TGTGCCAGCAGCACAGGGTCCGGGCAGTATTTT,CASSTGSGQYF
TRBJ1-2,TRBD1,.,TRBV6-5,TGTGCCAGCAGTTACTCGAACCAGGGGGCGAACTATGGCTACACCTTC,CASSYSNQGANYGYTF
TRBJ2-7,TRBD2,.,TRBV27,TGTGCCAGCAGTTGGGGACTAGCGGGCCCCTACGAGCAGTACTTC,CASSWGLAGPYEQYF
TRBJ2-1,.,.,TRBV6-4,TGTGCCAGCAGTGACTCGAACAGGGTCCAGTTCTTC,CASSDSNRVQFF
TRBJ2-5,TRBD2,.,TRBV7-9,TGTGCCAGCAGCTGGACTAGCGGGAAGGCGGAGACCCAGTACTTC,CASSWTSGKAETQYF
TRBJ2-1,.,.,TRBV7-2,TGTGCCAGCAGCTTAGGACTGATTCGAAGAGGGTCCTACAATGAGCAGTTCTTC,CASSLGLIRRGSYNEQFF
TRBJ1-1,TRBD1,.,TRBV10-3,TGTGCCATCGAGGCCAATACAGGGGGGAGCACTGAAGCTTTCTTT,CAIEANTGGSTEAFF
TRBJ2-1,TRBD1,.,TRBV6-5,TGTGCCAGCAAAGGGACAGTCGTTGAGTTCTTC,CASKGTVVEFF
TRBJ1-6,TRBD1,.,TRBV5-1,TGCGCCAGCAGCCCGGGACAGGGCGACAATTCACCCCTCCACTTT,CASSPGQGDNSPLHF
TRBJ2-7,.,.,TRBV5-6,TGTGCCAGCAGCTTGGCCGGAAGAGGCAGGGCTACCTACGAGCAGTACTTC,CASSLAGRGRATYEQYF
TRBJ2-1,.,.,TRBV7-2,TGTGCCAGCAGCTTAAGGTGGGACAATGAGCAGCTCTTC,CASSLRWDNEQLF
TRBJ2-7,TRBD1,few,TRBV7-9,TGTGCCAGCAGCCCGTCCGGGACAGGGCTCTTCTACGAGCAGTACTTC,CASSPSGTGLFYEQYF
TRBJ2-3,TRBD2,.,TRBV27,TGTGCCAGCAGGAGCGGGAACACAGATACGCAGTATTTT,CASRSGNTDTQYF
TRBJ2-2,TRBD1,.,TRBV11-3,TGTGCCACAGCCGGGACAGGGGTCACCGGGGAGCTGTTTTTT,CATAGTGVTGELFF
TRBJ2-1,TRBD1,once,TRBV7-9,TGTTCCAGCAGCTTTTACAGGGGGCTCGGTCATGAGCAGTTCTTC,CSSSFYRGLGHEQFF
TRBJ2-2,.,few,TRBV27,TGTGCCAGCAGCACGAGTCCGTCCGCCGGGGAGCTGTTTTTT,CASSTSPSAGELFF
TRBJ2-7,.,few,TRBV9,TGTGCCAGCAGCGTAGGGGCTTCCTACGAGCAGTACTTC,CASSVGASYEQYF
TRBJ2-1,.,.,TRBV19,TGTGCCAGTAGTATAGGGGAGGCGTACAATGAGCAGTTCTTC,CASSIGEAYNEQFF
TRBJ1-5,.,.,TRBV7-8,TGTGCCAGCAGCCCTTACAGGGAAGTTCAGCCCCAGCATTTT,CASSPYREVQPQHF
TRBJ2-2,.,.,TRBV9,TGTGCCAGCAGCGTATATAAGGCCGGGACCGGGGAGCTGTTTTTT,CASSVYKAGTGELFF
TRBJ2-5,TRBD1,.,TRBV4-3,TGCGCCAGCAGCCCATCCGGGACAGGGGGGGAGACCCAGTACTTC,CASSPSGTGGETQYF
TRBJ1-5,.,once,TRBV6-6,TGTGCCAGTTCAGGTCCTGGGGAGGGTCAGCCCCAGCATTTT,CASSGPGEGQPQHF
TRBJ1-5,.,.,TRBV5-1,TGCGCCAGCAGCCCCGAGGGCGAGCCCCAGCATTTT,CASSPEGEPQHF
TRBJ2-7,TRBD2,once,TRBV9,TGTGCCAGCAGCGAGGGACTAGCGGGAGTCTACGAGCAGTACTTC,CASSEGLAGVYEQYF
TRBJ2-6,.,.,TRBV19,TGTGCCAGTAGTATCATTTACCGGGGTTACTCTGGGGCCAACGTCCTGACTTTC,CASSIIYRGYSGANVLTF
TRBJ1-3,TRBD1,.,TRBV5-1,TGCGCCAGCAGCTTTACAGGGGATTCTGGAAACACCATATATTTT,CASSFTGDSGNTIYF
TRBJ2-1,TRBD2,.,TRBV7-2,TGTGCCAGCAGCTTAAATCGGGGGGGCAATGAGCAGTTCTTC,CASSLNRGGNEQFF
TRBJ1-3,.,.,TRBV29-1,TGCAGCGTTGGGAAGGCAGGCTCTGGAAACGCCATATATTTT,CSVGKAGSGNAIYF
TRBJ2-7,TRBD2,few,TRBV18,TGTGCCAGCTCACCACGGAGACTAGCGGGAGGCTACGAGCAGTACTTC,CASSPRRLAGGYEQYF
TRBJ2-1,.,.,TRBV10-3,TGTGCCTCCCAGGGGGAGGTGGTAGGTGAGCAGTTCTTC,CASQGEVVGEQFF
TRBJ1-5,.,few,TRBV7-2,TGTGCCAGCAGCTTAGACAGGGAGTCCCAGCATTTT,CASSLDRESQHF
TRBJ2-1,TRBD2,.,TRBV6-6,TGTGCCAGCAGTTACACGGGGGGTTCCTACAATGAGCAGTTCTTC,CASSYTGGSYNEQFF
TRBJ2-1,TRBD2,.,TRBV10-1,TGCGCCAGCAGTGAGCCTACTTCCGGGACTAGCGGGACATACAATGAGCAGTTCTTC,CASSEPTSGTSGTYNEQFF
TRBJ1-1,.,once,TRBV19,TGTGCCAGTAGTATAGTGGCTACTGAAGCTTTCTTT,CASSIVATEAFF
TRBJ2-3,.,once,TRBV4-1,TGCGCCAGCAGCCAGACAGTTGAGGAGGGTAGCACAGATACGCAGTATTTT,CASSQTVEEGSTDTQYF